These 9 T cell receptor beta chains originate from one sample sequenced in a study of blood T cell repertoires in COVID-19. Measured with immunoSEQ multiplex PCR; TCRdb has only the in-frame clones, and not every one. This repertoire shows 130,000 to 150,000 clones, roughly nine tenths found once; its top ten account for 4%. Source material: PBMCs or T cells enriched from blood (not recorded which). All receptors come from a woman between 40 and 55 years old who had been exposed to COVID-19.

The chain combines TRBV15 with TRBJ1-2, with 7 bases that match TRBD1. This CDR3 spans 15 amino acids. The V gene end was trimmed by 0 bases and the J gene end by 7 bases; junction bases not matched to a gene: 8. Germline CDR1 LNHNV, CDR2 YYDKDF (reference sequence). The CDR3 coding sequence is TGTGCCACCAGCAGAGATAGGGGACAGCTTGGTGGCTACACCTTC. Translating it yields CATSRDRGQLGGYTF.

DNA of the CDR3: TGTGCCACCAGCAGAAAGCGGGAGCATCACAATGAGCAGTTCTTC. The encoded protein is CATSRKREHHNEQFF. The chain combines TRBV15 with TRBJ2-1; TRBD2 matches at 8 bases. CDR1 is LNHNV, CDR2 YYDKDF, per germline (reference sequence). With V trimmed by 2 bases and J by 5 bases, 5 bases remained unmatched. The CDR3 has 15 amino acids.

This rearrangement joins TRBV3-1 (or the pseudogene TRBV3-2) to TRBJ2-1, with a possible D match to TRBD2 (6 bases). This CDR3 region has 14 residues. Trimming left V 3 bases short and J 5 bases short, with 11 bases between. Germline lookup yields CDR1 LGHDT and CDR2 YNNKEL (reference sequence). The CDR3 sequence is CASSQPGLHNEQFF. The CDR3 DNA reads TGTGCCAGCAGCCAGCCGGGACTTCACAATGAGCAGTTCTTC.

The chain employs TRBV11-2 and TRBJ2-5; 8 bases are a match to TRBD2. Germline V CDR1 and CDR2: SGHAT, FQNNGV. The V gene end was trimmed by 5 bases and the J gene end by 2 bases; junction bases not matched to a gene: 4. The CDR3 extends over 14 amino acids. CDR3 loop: CASSPGRGQETQYF. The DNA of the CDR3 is TGTGCCAGCAGCCCCGGGAGGGGGCAAGAGACCCAGTACTTC.

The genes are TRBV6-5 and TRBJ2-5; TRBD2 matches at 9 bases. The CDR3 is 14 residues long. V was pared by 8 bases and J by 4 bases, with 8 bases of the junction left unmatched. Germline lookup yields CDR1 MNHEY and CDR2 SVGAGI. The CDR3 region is CASGLAGPSETQYF. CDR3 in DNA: TGTGCCAGCGGGCTAGCGGGACCCTCAGAGACCCAGTACTTC.

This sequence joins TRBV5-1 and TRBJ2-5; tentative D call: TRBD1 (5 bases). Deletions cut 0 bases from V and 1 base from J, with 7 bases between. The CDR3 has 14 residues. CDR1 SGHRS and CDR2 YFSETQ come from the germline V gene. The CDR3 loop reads CASSLATGQETQYF. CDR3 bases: TGCGCCAGCAGCTTGGCAACAGGCCAAGAGACCCAGTACTTC.

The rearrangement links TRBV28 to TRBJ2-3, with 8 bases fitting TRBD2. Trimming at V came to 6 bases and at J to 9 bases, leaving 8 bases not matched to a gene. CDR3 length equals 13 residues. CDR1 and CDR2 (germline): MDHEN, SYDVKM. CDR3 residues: CASRPGLAETQYF. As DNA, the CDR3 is TGTGCCAGCAGACCAGGACTAGCCGAGACGCAGTATTTT.

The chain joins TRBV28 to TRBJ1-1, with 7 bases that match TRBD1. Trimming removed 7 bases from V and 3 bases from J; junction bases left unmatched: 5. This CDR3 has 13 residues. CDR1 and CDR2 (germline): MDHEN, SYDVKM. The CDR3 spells CASTTQGYTEAFF. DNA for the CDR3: TGTGCCAGCACCACACAGGGGTACACTGAAGCTTTCTTT. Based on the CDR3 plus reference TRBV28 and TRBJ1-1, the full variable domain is DVKVTQSSRYLVKRTGEKVFLECVQDMDHENMFWYRQDPGLGLRLIYFSYDVKMKEKGDIPEGYSVSREKKERFSLILESASTNQTSMYLCASTTQGYTEAFFGQGTRLTVV.

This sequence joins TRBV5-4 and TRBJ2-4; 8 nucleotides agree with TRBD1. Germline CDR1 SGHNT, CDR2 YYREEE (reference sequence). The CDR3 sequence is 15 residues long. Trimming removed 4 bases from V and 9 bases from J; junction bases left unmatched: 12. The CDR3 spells CASSPQTGATGIQYF. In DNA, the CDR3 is TGTGCCAGCAGCCCCCAGACAGGGGCCACGGGCATTCAGTACTTC.